The clone carrying this TCR beta chain occurred a few times. Clones were read by immunoSEQ multiplex PCR, and TCRdb kept only the in-frame ones, dropping some. The sample lists 150,000 to 180,000 clones, approximately 85% occurring once. The source of the sample is a study of blood T cell repertoires in COVID-19. Overall study context: The samples span acute and convalescent COVID-19 from the United States, Italy and Spain.

This CDR3 contains 14 residues. V lost 0 bases and J lost 4, with 8 bases in between. CDR1 is MNHEY and CDR2 is SVGAGI in the germline V gene. Sequenced input: peripheral blood. The TCR sequence derives from a man aged 55 to 70 with COVID-19, enrolled during active disease. The rearrangement joins TRBV6-5 to TRBJ2-3; D is perhaps TRBD2 (6 bases). The CDR3 nucleotides are TGTGCCAGCAGTTACTCCCGGGGGTCAGATACGCAGTATTTT. As protein: CASSYSRGSDTQYF.